This TCR beta chain was sequenced during a study of a mutant IDH1 vaccine in newly diagnosed glioma. Time point reported: week 11, during vaccination. A 20-mer mutant IDH1 peptide at 300 ug was injected subcutaneously with topical imiquimod. Details on this clone: Its antigen is still unknown. Mismatch with germline at one junction end may stem from a read error.

Clones were read by immunoSEQ multiplex PCR, and TCRdb kept only the in-frame ones, dropping some. The sample holds fewer than 65,000 clones, 80% seen once. Germline V gene data show CDR1 as MNHNS and CDR2 as SASEGT. The CDR3 totals 11 residues. Sequencing was performed on PBMCs, taken from a glioma patient whose treatment included an IDH1 peptide vaccine. This clonotype was obtained from a middle-aged man with glioma. This chain uses TRBV6-1 with TRBJ2-7; 10 bases are shared with TRBD1. Here the CDR3 DNA reads TGTGCCAGCAGTGGTCCGGGACAGGGGTTTTTC. Encoded protein: CASSGPGQGFF.